One sample yielded the 7 T cell receptor beta chains listed below, sequenced in a study of blood T cells in healthy people across ages. Next came a second PCR, run for about 6 to 12 cycles, which used a sample-barcoded 5' primer along with a J-beta primer mix. TCRdb re-called the 5' RACE reads through MiXCR, storing one row per CDR3 protein. Among about 1.5 million distinct CDR3 sequences listed, approximately 43% were seen once. The sample consisted of blood. These TCRs come from a young woman in good health.

This clonotype appeared once. One end of the junction varies from germline; a read error may be responsible. The chain is built from TRBV9 and TRBJ2-7; D may be TRBD1 or TRBD2 (5 bases each). Germline assignment: CDR1 SGDLS and CDR2 YYNGEE. The CDR3 spans 15 residues. The CDR3 loop is CASSGAPGRYYERYF. The CDR3 coding sequence is TGTGCCAGCAGCGGGGCCCCAGGGAGATACTACGAGCGGTACTTC.

The sample holds a few counts of this clonotype. V usage is TRBV13 and J usage is TRBJ2-7; 7 nucleotides line up with TRBD1. CDR1 and CDR2 from the germline V gene are PRHDT and FYEKMQ (reference sequence). The V segment lost 7 bases and the J segment 7 bases; nucleotides outside the gene matches: 7. The CDR3 loop spans 12 amino acids. The CDR3 region has the DNA TGTGCCAGCATCGACAGGGCTGGTGAGCAGTACTTC. Protein: CASIDRAGEQYF.

This clonotype was counted between two and nine times. CDR3 amino acids: CSVLTGGENTEAFF. In nucleotides, the CDR3 is TGCAGCGTTTTGACAGGGGGCGAAAACACTGAAGCTTTCTTT. The chain carries TRBV29-1 and TRBJ1-1, with TRBD1 matching 10 bases. The CDR3 is 14 residues long. V was pared by 5 bases and J by 2 bases, with 5 bases of the junction left unmatched. CDR1 SQVTM and CDR2 ANQGSEA come from the germline V gene. Complete variable domain (other parts from reference TRBV29-1 and TRBJ1-1): SAVISQKPSRDICQRGTSLTIQCQVDSQVTMMFWYRQQPGQSLTLIATANQGSEATYESGFVIDKFPISRPNLTFSTLTVSNMSPEDSSIYLCSVLTGGENTEAFFGQGTRLTVV.

The chain combines TRBV20-1 with TRBJ1-2; the D gene is possibly TRBD1 (5 bases). Trimming shortened V by 0 bases and J by 4 bases, and 18 bases separated the two germline ends. The CDR3 spans 16 residues. Germline CDR1 and CDR2: DFQATT and SNEGSKA (reference sequence). The CDR3 bases are TGCAGTGCTAGAGACCCCCTCCACCGGGACCTCTATGGCTACACCTTC. Translated, it gives CSARDPLHRDLYGYTF.

The V call is TRBV2, the J call TRBJ2-7, with TRBD1 matching over 7 bases. CDR1 and CDR2 (germline): SNHLY, FYNNEI. Trimming at V came to 9 bases and at J to 4 bases, leaving 3 bases not matched to a gene. The CDR3 sequence is 11 residues long. Here the CDR3 reads CARQGEYEQYF. CDR3 DNA: TGTGCCAGGCAGGGGGAGTACGAGCAGTACTTC. Combining the CDR3 with reference TRBV2 and TRBJ2-7 gives the whole variable domain EPEVTQTPSHQVTQMGQEVILRCVPISNHLYFYWYRQILGQKVEFLVSFYNNEISEKSEIFDDQFSVERPDGSNFTLKIRSTKLEDSAMYFCARQGEYEQYFGPGTRLTVT.

The chain links TRBV20-1 to TRBJ2-5; D is undetermined. The DNA end favors TRBJ2-7, so the J call may be wrong. The CDR3 covers 12 residues. Germline V gene sequence: CDR1 DFQATT, CDR2 SNEGSKA (reference sequence). CDR3 amino acids: CSGAQGRYEQYF. CDR3 coding DNA: TGCAGTGGGGCCCAAGGGCGCTACGAGCAGTACTTC.

V gene TRBV29-1 combines with J gene TRBJ2-1; 8 nucleotides agree with TRBD1. Germline trimming cut 6 bases from V and 3 bases from J; bases unmatched to any gene: 7. CDR1 and CDR2 from the germline V gene are SQVTM and ANQGSEA. The CDR3 extends over 14 amino acids. This CDR3 reads CSVLGDRLYNEQFF. CDR3 in DNA: TGCAGCGTCCTCGGGGACAGGCTCTACAATGAGCAGTTCTTC.